This T cell receptor (beta chain) was sequenced during a study of glioma-infiltrating T cells. The study's findings and limits: Only very few CDR3 sequences appeared in both tissue and blood.

Germline-derived CDR1 and CDR2 are LNHNV and YYDKDF (reference sequence). This CDR3 has 22 residues. V was pared by 0 bases and J by 0 bases, with 27 bases between. A word on this clonotype: The antigen remains unidentified.

TCR alpha and beta CDR3 regions were amplified from RNA using iRepertoire nested multiplex PCR. TCRdb re-analysed the multiplex PCR reads in MiXCR, keeping a single row per CDR3 protein. Here the sample spans about 200,000 distinct CDR3 sequences, around 30% being singletons. The sample taken for sequencing was glioma tissue, nonneoplastic brain tissue, or PBMCs (not recorded which). The receptor was derived from a human donor with low-grade glioma or glioblastoma, undergoing nonglioma brain surgery, or in good health (not recorded which). The gene calls are TRBV15 and TRBJ1-5; no clear D. CDR3 loop: CATSRDGHTSIGRQYSNQPQHF. The CDR3 DNA is TGTGCCACCAGCAGAGACGGGCACACATCAATAGGACGCCAGTATAGCAATCAGCCCCAGCATTTT.